Presented here are 21 T cell receptor beta chains from one specimen sequenced in a study of blood T cell repertoires in COVID-19. Sequenced by immunoSEQ multiplex PCR; TCRdb stores in-frame clones only, minus some. This table has about 100,000 clones, almost 80% appearing once. The sample consisted of peripheral blood. The receptors here all came from a man between 65 and 80 years old with active or convalescent COVID-19.

The chain employs TRBV9 and TRBJ2-3, with 8 nucleotides matching TRBD2. Germline values: CDR1 SGDLS, CDR2 YYNGEE. The CDR3 contains 14 residues. V was clipped by 3 bases and J by 4 bases; unmatched bases: 4. The CDR3 region is CASSDSGASDTQYF. In DNA form, the CDR3 reads TGTGCCAGCAGCGATAGCGGGGCTTCAGATACGCAGTATTTT. Drawing the rest from reference TRBV9 and TRBJ2-3, the complete variable domain is DSGVTQTPKHLITATGQRVTLRCSPRSGDLSVYWYQQSLDQGLQFLIQYYNGEERAKGNILERFSAQQFPDLHSELNLSSLELGDSALYFCASSDSGASDTQYFGPGTRLTVL.

The J gene is TRBJ2-2, the V gene TRBV4-2; perhaps TRBD1 as D (5 bases). This CDR3 is built from 15 residues. The germline V and J ends were trimmed by 0 bases and 3 bases, with 8 bases remaining between them. Germline values: CDR1 LGHNA, CDR2 YNFKEQ. DNA for the CDR3: TGTGCCAGCAGCCAAGACGACAGAGACACCGGGGAGCTGTTTTTT. Translation: CASSQDDRDTGELFF.

This clone is a singleton in its sample. Here the CDR3 reads CASSLAPGLQRGNQPQHF. The CDR3 DNA reads as TGTGCCAGCAGCTTAGCCCCGGGACTCCAGAGGGGCAATCAGCCCCAGCATTTT. The genes are TRBV7-8 and TRBJ1-5; D is possibly TRBD1 (5 bases). The CDR3 extends over 18 amino acids. Germline CDR1 and CDR2: SGHVS and FQNEAQ. Between the trimmed V and J ends, which lost 0 bases and 2 bases, there was a span of 17 bases.

The chain couples TRBV5-1 to TRBJ2-1; D is possibly TRBD2 (5 bases). This CDR3 region has 11 residues. V dropped 5 bases and J dropped 10 bases, with 10 bases sitting between them. The germline V gene encodes CDR1 SGHRS and CDR2 YFSETQ. The CDR3 sequence is CASRQADEQFF. CDR3 in DNA: TGCGCCAGCAGACAAGCGGACGAGCAGTTCTTC.

The chain employs TRBV7-2 and TRBJ1-2; 7 nucleotides align to TRBD1. Germline V lookup: CDR1 SGHTA, CDR2 FQGNSA. The J segment lost 9 bases and the V segment lost 4 bases, leaving 11 bases of the junction unmatched. The CDR3 is made up of 14 amino acids. CDR3 nucleotide sequence: TGTGCCAGCAGCTCCCCAGACAGGGAAATTCGCTACACCTTC. It codes for CASSSPDREIRYTF.

This rearrangement joins TRBV10-1 to TRBJ1-1; TRBD1 is a possible D gene (6 bases). Germline V gene lookup returns CDR1 WNHNN and CDR2 SYGVQD (reference sequence). With 5 bases removed from V and 0 bases from J, the gap between germline ends came to 16 bases. The CDR3 is 16 amino acids. CDR3 protein: CASSPGQPPLNTEAFF. CDR3 DNA: TGCGCCAGCAGTCCCGGACAGCCACCCTTGAACACTGAAGCTTTCTTT.

This chain joins TRBV7-2 and TRBJ2-5; TRBD1 agrees at 8 bases. The CDR3 sequence is 15 residues long. The V gene end was trimmed by 5 bases and the J gene end by 1 base; junction bases not matched to a gene: 6. CDR1 SGHTA and CDR2 FQGNSA come from the germline V gene. The CDR3 loop reads CASSPGGEIQETQYF. The CDR3, as DNA: TGTGCCAGCAGCCCAGGGGGCGAGATCCAAGAGACCCAGTACTTC.

The genes are TRBV7-9 and TRBJ2-7; D gene unclear. The V and J ends lost 3 bases and 1 base respectively, with 7 bases between them. In germline, CDR1 is SEHNR, CDR2 FQNEAQ (reference sequence). This CDR3 spans 13 amino acids. CDR3 residues: CASSFHQSYEQYF. The CDR3 DNA is TGTGCCAGCAGCTTCCACCAGTCCTACGAGCAGTACTTC.

The V gene is TRBV19, the J gene TRBJ2-1; D is perhaps TRBD2 (5 bases). CDR3 length: 14 residues. Germline V gene lookup returns CDR1 LNHDA and CDR2 SQIVND (reference sequence). Between the trimmed V and J ends, which lost 5 bases and 4 bases, there was a span of 12 bases. CDR3 amino acids: CASSRFGDYNEQFF. Here the CDR3 DNA reads TGTGCCAGTAGTCGTTTCGGGGATTACAATGAGCAGTTCTTC.

The chain carries TRBV6-1 and TRBJ1-2, with 9 bases lining up with TRBD1. Germline trimming cut 6 bases from V and 9 bases from J; bases unmatched to any gene: 11. CDR1 and CDR2 (germline): MNHNS, SASEGT. The CDR3 extends over 14 amino acids. CDR3 loop: CASRNPGQGLSYTF. The CDR3 DNA is TGTGCCAGCAGGAACCCGGGACAGGGACTTAGCTACACCTTC.

This clone has a handful of counts. The rearrangement uses TRBV11-3 and TRBJ2-5; 12 bases map to TRBD2. The CDR3 has 18 residues. Germline CDR1 SGHNT, CDR2 YENEEA. With 2 bases clipped from V and 2 bases from J, the junction kept 9 bases outside the gene matches. DNA of the CDR3: TGTGCCAGCAGCTTACGGGGGGGGACTAGCGGGTTTCAAGAGACCCAGTACTTC. It encodes CASSLRGGTSGFQETQYF.

Only one count was recorded for this clone. This chain uses TRBV5-6 with TRBJ2-3; 7 nucleotides agree with TRBD2. Germline lookup yields CDR1 SGHDT and CDR2 YYEEEE. V shed 0 bases and J 3 bases; nucleotides not matched to a gene: 4. The CDR3 has 15 residues. The CDR3: CASSLVSGWTDTQYF. The CDR3, as DNA: TGTGCCAGCAGCTTGGTTAGCGGGTGGACAGATACGCAGTATTTT. Full variable domain (remainder filled in from reference TRBV5-6 and TRBJ2-3): DAGVTQSPTHLIKTRGQQVTLRCSPKSGHDTVSWYQQALGQGPQFIFQYYEEEERQRGNFPDRFSGHQFPNYSSELNVNALLLGDSALYLCASSLVSGWTDTQYFGPGTRLTVL.

The V call is TRBV6-2 or TRBV6-3, the J call TRBJ2-2, with a tentative D call TRBD1 (6 bases). This CDR3 has 18 residues. The V gene's germline CDR1 is MNHEY and CDR2 SVGEGT. Trimming took 0 bases from V and 2 from J, leaving 16 bases between them. The CDR3 sequence is CASSYSRTGTLNTGELFF. The CDR3 bases are TGTGCCAGCAGTTACTCCCGGACCGGGACACTTAACACCGGGGAGCTGTTTTTT.

The chain combines TRBV12-3 or TRBV12-4 with TRBJ1-1; D is possibly TRBD1 (6 bases). The ends were cut back, 4 bases at V and 0 bases at J, with 6 bases in the middle. This CDR3 comprises 13 residues. The CDR3 loop is CASSYRVNTEAFF. DNA of the CDR3: TGTGCCAGCAGTTACAGGGTGAACACTGAAGCTTTCTTT.

The rearrangement links TRBV3-1 (or the pseudogene TRBV3-2) to TRBJ1-2, with 10 bases aligning to TRBD1. After removal of 4 bases from V and 4 bases from J, the junction contained 6 bases not matched to a gene. This CDR3 is built from 15 residues. Germline V CDR1 and CDR2: LGHDT, YNNKEL (reference sequence). The CDR3 is CASSRGQGFGYGYTF. CDR3 coding DNA: TGTGCCAGCAGCCGGGGACAGGGGTTTGGCTATGGCTACACCTTC.

The CDR3 region is CASSESWGGTGYGYTF. The CDR3 coding sequence is TGTGCCAGCAGTGAATCTTGGGGAGGGACAGGCTATGGCTACACCTTC. V is TRBV6-1 and J is TRBJ1-2, with 8 positions matching TRBD1. From germline, CDR1 is MNHNS and CDR2 SASEGT. The CDR3 has 16 amino acids. V lost 2 bases and J lost 4; bases outside the gene matches: 9.

The chain couples TRBV5-4 to TRBJ2-1; 14 bases match TRBD2. Looked up from germline, CDR1 is SGHNT and CDR2 is YYREEE (reference sequence). The CDR3 contains 16 residues. V dropped 0 bases and J dropped 9; count of bases not matched to a gene: 5. CDR3 sequence (DNA): TGTGCCAGCAGCTTGGGACTAGCGGGGGGGCAGTTTGAGCAGTTCTTC. This encodes CASSLGLAGGQFEQFF. Full variable domain (remainder filled in from reference TRBV5-4 and TRBJ2-1): ETGVTQSPTHLIKTRGQQVTLRCSSQSGHNTVSWYQQALGQGPQFIFQYYREEENGRGNFPPRFSGLQFPNYSSELNVNALELDDSALYLCASSLGLAGGQFEQFFGPGTRLTVL.

The rearrangement joins TRBV6-2 or TRBV6-3 to TRBJ1-5, with D unclear. Per germline, CDR1 MNHEY and CDR2 SVGEGT. The ends were cut back, 2 bases at V and 1 base at J, with 3 bases in the middle. This CDR3 has 13 residues. The CDR3 loop reads CASSYESNQPQHF. The CDR3 DNA reads as TGTGCCAGCAGTTACGAGAGCAATCAGCCCCAGCATTTT.

The chain joins TRBV18 to TRBJ2-7; D is uncertain. CDR1 is KGHSH, CDR2 LQKENI, per germline. This CDR3 is 13 amino acids long. Trimming stripped 2 bases from V and 7 bases from J, with 12 bases between. The CDR3 loop reads CASSPGPDGEQYF. DNA of the CDR3: TGTGCCAGCTCACCAGGCCCCGACGGGGAGCAGTACTTC.

The V call is TRBV18, the J call TRBJ2-1; 10 nucleotides line up with TRBD1. This CDR3 is built from 13 residues. The V gene's germline CDR1 is KGHSH and CDR2 LQKENI. V shed 3 bases, J shed 8 bases, and the junction held 1 base outside the gene matches. The CDR3 nucleotides read TGTGCCAGCTCACCCGGGACAGGGGATGAGCAGTTCTTC. Protein product: CASSPGTGDEQFF.

V is TRBV9 and J is TRBJ2-5, with 12 bases aligning to TRBD1. V dropped 0 bases and J dropped 3; count of bases not matched to a gene: 3. Germline values: CDR1 SGDLS, CDR2 YYNGEE. The length of the CDR3 is 16 residues. DNA for the CDR3: TGTGCCAGCAGCGTAGGGGGACAGGGGGCCAAAGAGACCCAGTACTTC. As protein: CASSVGGQGAKETQYF.